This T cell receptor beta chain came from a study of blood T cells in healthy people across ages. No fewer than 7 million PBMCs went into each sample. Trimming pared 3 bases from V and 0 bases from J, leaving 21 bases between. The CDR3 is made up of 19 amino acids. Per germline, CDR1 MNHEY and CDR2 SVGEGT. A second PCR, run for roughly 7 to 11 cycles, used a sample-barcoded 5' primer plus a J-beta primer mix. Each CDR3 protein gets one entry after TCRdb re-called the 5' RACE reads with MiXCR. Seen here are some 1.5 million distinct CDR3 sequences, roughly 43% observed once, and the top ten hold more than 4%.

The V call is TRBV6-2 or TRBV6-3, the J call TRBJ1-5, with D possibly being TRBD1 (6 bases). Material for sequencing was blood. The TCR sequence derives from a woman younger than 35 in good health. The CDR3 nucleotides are TGTGCCAGCAGTTATCCCCAGGGGAAGGGGGGCTATAGCAATCAGCCCCAGCATTTT. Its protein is CASSYPQGKGGYSNQPQHF.